This is a list of T cell receptor beta chains from one sample in a study of CD8 T cells in ankylosing spondylitis. MiXCR, applied by TCRdb to the 5' RACE reads, yields one record per CDR3 protein. The table records 300,000 to 400,000 distinct CDR3 sequences, 20% of them present only once. The sequenced sample was blood, either unsorted or a sorted T cell fraction (not recorded which). The receptors were sampled from a male donor with ankylosing spondylitis or in good health (not recorded which). The conserved cysteine and the conserved F or W are not part of the CDR3 here. The order of the fields is V gene, CDR3 length, CDR3 protein.

V: TRBV9
length: 13
CDR3: ASSVLQGDYNEQF

V: TRBV12-3/TRBV12-4
length: 13
CDR3: ASSLWDGETGELF

V: TRBV9
length: 10
CDR3: ASSETFYEQY

V: TRBV29-1
length: 13
CDR3: SVEVAGEVSGKQF

V: TRBV28
length: 9
CDR3: ASSVAGPQY

V: TRBV12-3/TRBV12-4
length: 10
CDR3: ASSFLPEEQY

V: TRBV20-1
length: 12
CDR3: SARARGQYNEQF

V: TRBV6-1
length: 14
CDR3: ASSERWRSPGNTIY

V: TRBV4-1
length: 12
CDR3: ASSQRVGSNEQF

V: TRBV12-3/TRBV12-4
length: 13
CDR3: ASYKSGTLNYGYT

V: TRBV15
length: 11
CDR3: ATSRWQAVEQF

V: TRBV20-1
length: 11
CDR3: SALDRLTYEQY

V: TRBV7-9
length: 13
CDR3: ASTHIVDSTDTQY

V: TRBV12-3/TRBV12-4
length: 13
CDR3: ASNRDRGNTGELF

V: TRBV9
length: 12
CDR3: ASSVGGGNYEQY

V: TRBV5-1
length: 12
CDR3: ASSSPEKYNEQF

V: TRBV15
length: 12
CDR3: ATSRPRGRDEQF

V: TRBV7-9
length: 14
CDR3: ASSPQTKTSTDTQY

V: TRBV27
length: 13
CDR3: ASSLYDGIGNEQF

V: TRBV10-3
length: 13
CDR3: AIRDNNRAAGELF

V: TRBV4-1
length: 16
CDR3: ASSPSGGAGHNTGELF

V: TRBV20-1
length: 12
CDR3: SASPRAVYNEQF

V: TRBV24-1
length: 13
CDR3: ATSDTSRTINEQF